A selection of T cell receptor beta chains follows, all from one sample in a study of shared clonotypes between healthy human individuals. The repertoire was sequenced with immunoSEQ multiplex PCR; TCRdb's copy has only in-frame clones and lacks some. This sample yields about 680,000 clones, of which just over 90% are seen a single time; approximately 25% belongs to the top ten. The sample comprised naive CD8+ T cells sorted from blood. These receptors were taken from a man aged 25-45 years in good health. Each CDR3 is given with its conserved first and last residue. The D gene is left open where the match is weak. Only some rows state a clone size, as once, few, many or a class for expanded clones.

abundance	v_gene	j_gene	d_gene	len	CDR3nt	CDR3aa
NA	TRBV7-9	TRBJ1-2	NA	12	TGTGCCAGCTCGGGGGACGCTCTGGGCTACACCTTC	CASSGDALGYTF
NA	TRBV7-9	TRBJ2-5	NA	15	TGTGCCAGCAGCGGCGTCGCGCTGTACCAAGAGACCCAGTACTTC	CASSGVALYQETQYF
NA	TRBV19	TRBJ1-4	NA	15	TGTGCCAGTAGTCCTTGGACAGAACGTAATGAAAAACTGTTTTTT	CASSPWTERNEKLFF
NA	TRBV7-8	TRBJ2-5	NA	16	TGTGCCAGCAGCCTACAGTCGGGGAGTGGAGAAGAGACCCAGTACTTC	CASSLQSGSGEETQYF
NA	TRBV13	TRBJ2-7	TRBD2	16	TGTGCCAGCAGCATCCGGACTAGCGGGAGCCGGGGCGAGCAGTACTTC	CASSIRTSGSRGEQYF
NA	TRBV9	TRBJ2-5	TRBD2	17	TGTGCCAGCAGCCTAACTGTGGCTAGCGGGAGGGCAGAGACCCAGTACTTC	CASSLTVASGRAETQYF
NA	TRBV7-8	TRBJ1-5	NA	15	TGTGCCAGCAGCTTATCAACATCTTTTGCGGAGCCCCAGCATTTT	CASSLSTSFAEPQHF
NA	TRBV11-2	TRBJ2-7	TRBD2	14	TGTGCCAGCAGACTCAGCGGGAGCTTCTACGAGCAGTACTTC	CASRLSGSFYEQYF
NA	TRBV7-9	TRBJ2-7	NA	15	TGTGCCAGCAGCCCTCGGGCCGGTAATAGTTACGAGCAGTACTTC	CASSPRAGNSYEQYF
NA	TRBV7-9	TRBJ1-2	NA	13	TGTGCCAGCAGCTTTCCTCCGACCTATGGCTACACCTTC	CASSFPPTYGYTF
NA	TRBV9	TRBJ2-3	TRBD2	15	TGTGCCAGCAGCTTAGGGACTAGCGGGGGAGATACGCAGTATTTT	CASSLGTSGGDTQYF
once	TRBV2	TRBJ1-4	TRBD1	12	TGTGCCAGCAGTTCTACAGGGGTAGGACTGTTTTTT	CASSSTGVGLFF
NA	TRBV11-3	TRBJ2-7	TRBD2	15	TGTGCCAGCAGCTTATTAGCGGGGCCACTCTACGAGCAGTACTTC	CASSLLAGPLYEQYF
NA	TRBV14	TRBJ2-7	NA	13	TGTGCCAGCAGCCAGGGTGGGGGTAACGAGCAGTACTTC	CASSQGGGNEQYF
NA	TRBV11-2	TRBJ2-3	TRBD2	19	TGTGCCAGCAACGCCGCCGGACTAGCGGGAGATGGAAGAACAGATACGCAGTATTTT	CASNAAGLAGDGRTDTQYF
NA	TRBV27	TRBJ2-7	NA	13	TGTGCCAGCAGTTTTACAGGGACCTACGAGCAGTACTTC	CASSFTGTYEQYF
NA	TRBV27	TRBJ2-2	TRBD2	16	TGTGCCAGCAGTCCAACCTGGCGGGAGTCGATCGGGGAGCTGTTTTTT	CASSPTWRESIGELFF
NA	TRBV6-5	TRBJ2-7	NA	13	TGTGCCAGCAGCCCCGGGCCCCCCTACGAGCAGTACTTC	CASSPGPPYEQYF
NA	TRBV29-1	TRBJ2-3	NA	14	TGCAGCGTCACCCGAATCTTACGCACAGATACGCAGTATTTT	CSVTRILRTDTQYF
NA	TRBV7-8	TRBJ1-5	TRBD1	16	TGTGCCAGCACCCAGGGGGTCAAGTATAGCAATCAGCCCCAGCATTTT	CASTQGVKYSNQPQHF
NA	TRBV27	TRBJ2-7	NA	13	TGTGCCAGCAGTTTTGGGTGGACCTACGAGCAGTACTTC	CASSFGWTYEQYF
NA	TRBV19	TRBJ1-1	NA	16	TGTGCCAGTAAGATGATAGACGAGGGTATTTTAACTGAAGCTTTCTTT	CASKMIDEGILTEAFF
NA	TRBV11-3	TRBJ2-3	NA	15	TGTGCCAGCAGCTCGTCGATCGATGGGGCAGATACGCAGTATTTT	CASSSSIDGADTQYF
NA	TRBV27	TRBJ2-7	TRBD1	16	TGTGCCAGCAGTCTAAGCGGACAGGGGCCCACCTACGAGCAGTACTTC	CASSLSGQGPTYEQYF
NA	TRBV4-3	TRBJ1-4	NA	15	TGCGCCAGCAGCCAAGTAAACCGCATTGGTGAAAAACTGTTTTTT	CASSQVNRIGEKLFF
once	TRBV27	TRBJ2-7	NA	11	TGTGCCAGCAGTCGGGGCCTCGAGCAGTACTTC	CASSRGLEQYF
NA	TRBV27	TRBJ1-4	NA	16	TGTGCCAGCAGTGGCGGGGGAGGCTGGATCGGTGAAAAACTGTTTTTT	CASSGGGGWIGEKLFF
NA	TRBV2	TRBJ1-3	NA	14	TGTGCCAGCACTGGGCCTCCCTCCGGAAACACCATATATTTT	CASTGPPSGNTIYF
NA	TRBV28	TRBJ2-1	NA	14	TGTGCCAGCAGTTCACGGACAGTGTACAATGAGCAGTTCTTC	CASSSRTVYNEQFF
NA	TRBV29-1	TRBJ1-2	NA	15	TGCAGCGTTGAACCACAGGGACTGGAAAACTATGGCTACACCTTC	CSVEPQGLENYGYTF
NA	TRBV2	TRBJ2-1	TRBD1	13	TGTGCCAGCAACAGGGGGAGCCACAATGAGCAGTTCTTC	CASNRGSHNEQFF
NA	TRBV18	TRBJ2-3	TRBD2	19	TGTGCCAGCTCACCAAAGACCGGGACTAGCGTGACTAGCACAGATACGCAGTATTTT	CASSPKTGTSVTSTDTQYF
once	TRBV11-2	TRBJ2-1	NA	18	TGTGCCAGCAGCTTAACGCACTTCGGGGGATCTACGGCAAATGAGCAGTTCTTC	CASSLTHFGGSTANEQFF
once	TRBV7-9	TRBJ1-4	NA	16	TGTGCCAGCAGCTGGGTCGTTAGGGCGGCTAATGAAAAACTGTTTTTT	CASSWVVRAANEKLFF
NA	TRBV10-2	TRBJ2-5	NA	13	TGCGCCACCTCCTTGGGGGGTTCGCAGACCCAGTACTTC	CATSLGGSQTQYF
NA	TRBV30	TRBJ2-1	NA	14	TGTGCCTGGAAACAGGGCGACGCTTACAATGAGCAGTTCTTC	CAWKQGDAYNEQFF
NA	TRBV27	TRBJ2-7	NA	11	TGTGCCAGCAGTTTCCGGGAGGAGCAGTACTTC	CASSFREEQYF
NA	TRBV29-1	TRBJ2-1	NA	12	TGCAGCGTTGTGATCTCCTACAATGAGCAGTTCTTC	CSVVISYNEQFF
NA	TRBV4-3	TRBJ2-7	NA	16	TGCGCCAGCAGCCAAGGGATAGGTCGGAACCCCTACGAGCAGTACTTC	CASSQGIGRNPYEQYF
NA	TRBV29-1	TRBJ2-7	TRBD1	13	TGCAGCGTAGGGACAGGGTCTAGCTACGAGCAGTACTTC	CSVGTGSSYEQYF
NA	TRBV5-6	TRBJ2-5	NA	17	TGTGCCAGCAGCTTGGCGTATCGGGGGTGGCTACAAGAGACCCAGTACTTC	CASSLAYRGWLQETQYF
NA	TRBV29-1	TRBJ2-7	NA	15	TGCAGCGTTGATGGAGGGGGTAGAATCCCCTACGAGCAGTACTTC	CSVDGGGRIPYEQYF
NA	TRBV5-1	TRBJ2-1	TRBD2	16	TGCGCCAGCAGCTTACCCATCGGGAGGTCCTACAATGAGCAGTTCTTC	CASSLPIGRSYNEQFF
NA	TRBV4-3	TRBJ2-2	TRBD2	18	TGCGCCAGCAGCCAAGATTTCGGAGTAGCGGGAAAACCCGGGGAGCTGTTTTTT	CASSQDFGVAGKPGELFF
NA	TRBV19	TRBJ1-1	NA	14	TGTGCCAGTAGCATGACAGTTTGGGGCACTGAAGCTTTCTTT	CASSMTVWGTEAFF
NA	TRBV5-1	TRBJ2-3	NA	15	TGCGCCAGCAGCAACGGACGAACACCCGGAGATACGCAGTATTTT	CASSNGRTPGDTQYF
NA	TRBV11-2	TRBJ2-7	TRBD2	16	TGTGCCAGCAGCTTAGTCGAACTAGCGGGCTCCTACGAGCAGTACTTC	CASSLVELAGSYEQYF
NA	TRBV10-3	TRBJ1-1	NA	14	TGTGCCATCAGTGAACCCTTCGGGCACACTGAAGCTTTCTTT	CAISEPFGHTEAFF
NA	TRBV11-1	TRBJ2-2	NA	18	TGTGCCAGCAGCCCCCCCCCTTGGGGGGCGGATTCCACCGGGGAGCTGTTTTTT	CASSPPPWGADSTGELFF
NA	TRBV7-9	TRBJ2-5	TRBD2	12	TGTGCCAGCAGCTCCGGGGGGGAGACCCAGTACTTC	CASSSGGETQYF
NA	TRBV27	TRBJ1-1	TRBD1	12	TGTGCCAGCAGTCAACAGGGGGTTGGAGCTTTCTTT	CASSQQGVGAFF
NA	TRBV6-5	TRBJ2-7	NA	15	TGTGCCAGCAGTTACTCGAGGACAGCGTTTTACGAGCAGTACTTC	CASSYSRTAFYEQYF
once	TRBV7-2	TRBJ1-3	NA	15	TGTGCCAGCAGCTCGGACTCACGCTCTGGAAACACCATATATTTT	CASSSDSRSGNTIYF
NA	TRBV19	TRBJ1-5	TRBD1	17	TGTGCCAGTAGTATAGGGACAGGGGCTATGGGTAATCAGCCCCAGCATTTT	CASSIGTGAMGNQPQHF
NA	TRBV7-9	TRBJ2-5	NA	17	TGTGCCAGCAGCACAAACGACTCCCCCGGGACACAAGAGACCCAGTACTTC	CASSTNDSPGTQETQYF
NA	TRBV29-1	TRBJ2-7	TRBD2	14	TGCAGCGCCGCCCCTAGCGGGAGAGGGTACGAGCAGTACTTC	CSAAPSGRGYEQYF
NA	TRBV7-9	TRBJ2-7	NA	14	TGTGCCAGCAGCTTAGCGAGGGGAACCTACGAGCAGTACTTC	CASSLARGTYEQYF
NA	TRBV20-1	TRBJ2-1	NA	11	TGCAGTGCAAATAGGGACAATGAGCAGTTCTTC	CSANRDNEQFF
NA	TRBV2	TRBJ2-7	NA	15	TGTGCCAGCAGTGTGAGTCGCGGGGACTCCTACGAGCAGTACTTC	CASSVSRGDSYEQYF